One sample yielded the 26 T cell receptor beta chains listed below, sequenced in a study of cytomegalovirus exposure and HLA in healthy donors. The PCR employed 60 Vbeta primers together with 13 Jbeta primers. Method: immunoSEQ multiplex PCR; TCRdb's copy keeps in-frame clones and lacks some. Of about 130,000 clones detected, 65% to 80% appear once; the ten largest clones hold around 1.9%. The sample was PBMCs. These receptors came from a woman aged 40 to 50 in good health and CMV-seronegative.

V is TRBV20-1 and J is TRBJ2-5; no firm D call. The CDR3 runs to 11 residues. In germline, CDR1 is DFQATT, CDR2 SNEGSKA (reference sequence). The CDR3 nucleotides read TGCAGCGCGTTACTGCAAGAGACCCAGTACTTC. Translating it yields CSALLQETQYF.

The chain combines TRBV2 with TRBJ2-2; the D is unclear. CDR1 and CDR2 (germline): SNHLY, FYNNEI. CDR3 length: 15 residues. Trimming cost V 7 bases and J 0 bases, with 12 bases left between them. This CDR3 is CASTLSLANTGELFF. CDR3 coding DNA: TGTGCCAGCACTCTGAGCTTGGCGAACACCGGGGAGCTGTTTTTT.

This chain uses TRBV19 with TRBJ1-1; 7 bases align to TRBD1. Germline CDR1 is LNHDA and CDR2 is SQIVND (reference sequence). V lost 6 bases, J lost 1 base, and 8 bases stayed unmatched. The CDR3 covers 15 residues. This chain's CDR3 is CASSPGTESNTEAFF. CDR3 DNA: TGTGCCAGTAGCCCCGGGACAGAGTCGAACACTGAAGCTTTCTTT.

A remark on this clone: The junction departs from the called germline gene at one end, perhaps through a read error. In nucleotides, the CDR3 is TGTGCCAGCAGCGTAGCTACCGCCACCCCGGGGGGGTCTGGGGCCAACGGCCTGACTTTC. Amino acids: CASSVATATPGGSGANGLTF. The chain links TRBV9 to TRBJ2-6, with 8 nucleotides matching TRBD2. Germline V gives CDR1 SGDLS, CDR2 YYNGEE. The CDR3 has 20 residues.

The CDR3 spells CASSVYSNQPQHF. CDR3 sequence (DNA): TGTGCCAGCAGTGTTTATAGCAATCAGCCCCAGCATTTT. The rearrangement uses TRBV6-5 and TRBJ1-5; D gene ambiguous. The CDR3 contains 13 residues. Germline assignment: CDR1 MNHEY and CDR2 SVGAGI. Trimming pared 5 bases from V and 0 bases from J, leaving 5 bases between.

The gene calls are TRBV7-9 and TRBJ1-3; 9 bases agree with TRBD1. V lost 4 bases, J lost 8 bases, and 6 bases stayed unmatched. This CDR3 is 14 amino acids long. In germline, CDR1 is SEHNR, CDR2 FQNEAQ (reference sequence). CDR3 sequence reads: CASSYGTGRDTIYF. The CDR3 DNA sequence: TGTGCCAGCAGCTACGGGACAGGGAGGGACACCATATATTTT.

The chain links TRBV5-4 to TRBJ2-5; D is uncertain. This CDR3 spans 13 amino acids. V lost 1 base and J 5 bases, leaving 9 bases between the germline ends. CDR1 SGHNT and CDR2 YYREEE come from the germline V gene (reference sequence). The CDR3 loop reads CASSLTHSETQYF. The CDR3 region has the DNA TGTGCCAGCAGCTTGACCCACTCGGAGACCCAGTACTTC.

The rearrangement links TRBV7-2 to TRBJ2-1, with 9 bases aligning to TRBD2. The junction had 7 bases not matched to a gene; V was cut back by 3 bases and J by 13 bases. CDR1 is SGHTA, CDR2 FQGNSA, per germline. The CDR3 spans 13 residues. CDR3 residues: CASSLGSGGPQFF. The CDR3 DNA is TGTGCCAGCAGCTTGGGTAGCGGGGGTCCCCAGTTCTTC.

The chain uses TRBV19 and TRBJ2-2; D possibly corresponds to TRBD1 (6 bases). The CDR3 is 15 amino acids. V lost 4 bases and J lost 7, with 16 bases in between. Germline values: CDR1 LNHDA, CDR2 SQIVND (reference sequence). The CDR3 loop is CASSSGVGAGGELFF. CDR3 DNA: TGTGCCAGTAGTAGCGGCGTGGGGGCTGGCGGGGAGCTGTTTTTT.

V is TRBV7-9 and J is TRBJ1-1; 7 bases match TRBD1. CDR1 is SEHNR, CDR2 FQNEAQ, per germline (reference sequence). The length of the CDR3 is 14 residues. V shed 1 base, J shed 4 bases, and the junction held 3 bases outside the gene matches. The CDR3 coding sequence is TGTGCCAGCAGCTTAGGAGCAGGGGGCACTGAAGCTTTCTTT. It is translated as CASSLGAGGTEAFF.

The CDR3 DNA is TGTGCCAGTAGTACTAGCGGGGGGTACGTCGAGACCCAGTACTTC. Encoded protein: CASSTSGGYVETQYF. This chain joins TRBV19 and TRBJ2-5; TRBD2 agrees at 11 bases. Germline-derived CDR1 and CDR2 are LNHDA and SQIVND (reference sequence). J gave up 5 bases and V 4 bases, and 6 bases lay outside the gene matches. This CDR3 has 15 residues.

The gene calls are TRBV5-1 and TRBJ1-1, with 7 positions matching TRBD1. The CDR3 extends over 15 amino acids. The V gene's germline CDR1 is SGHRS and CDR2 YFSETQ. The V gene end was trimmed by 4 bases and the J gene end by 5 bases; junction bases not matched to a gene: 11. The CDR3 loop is CASSSKGGGSTEAFF. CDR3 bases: TGCGCCAGCAGCAGTAAAGGGGGCGGTTCGACTGAAGCTTTCTTT.

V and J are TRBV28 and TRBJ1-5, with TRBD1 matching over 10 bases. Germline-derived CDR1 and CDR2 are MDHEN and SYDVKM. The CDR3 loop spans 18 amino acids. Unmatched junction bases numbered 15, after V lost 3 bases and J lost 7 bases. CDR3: CASSFAPGTGESGQPQHF. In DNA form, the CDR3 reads TGTGCCAGCAGTTTTGCCCCCGGGACAGGGGAATCAGGCCAGCCCCAGCATTTT. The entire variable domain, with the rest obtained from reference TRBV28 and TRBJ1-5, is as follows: DVKVTQSSRYLVKRTGEKVFLECVQDMDHENMFWYRQDPGLGLRLIYFSYDVKMKEKGDIPEGYSVSREKKERFSLILESASTNQTSMYLCASSFAPGTGESGQPQHFGDGTRLSIL.

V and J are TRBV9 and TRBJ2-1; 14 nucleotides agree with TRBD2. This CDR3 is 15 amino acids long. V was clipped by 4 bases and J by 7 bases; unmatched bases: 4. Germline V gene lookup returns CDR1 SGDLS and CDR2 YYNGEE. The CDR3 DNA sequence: TGTGCCAGCAGCCCGAGGACTAGCGGGGGGAATGAGCAGTTCTTC. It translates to CASSPRTSGGNEQFF.

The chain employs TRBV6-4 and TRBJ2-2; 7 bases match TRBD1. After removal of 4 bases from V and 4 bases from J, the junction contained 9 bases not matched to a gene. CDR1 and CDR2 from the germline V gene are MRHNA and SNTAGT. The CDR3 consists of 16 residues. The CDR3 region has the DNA TGTGCCAGCAGTGCCCAGGGGGAGTCGGGCACCGGGGAGCTGTTTTTT. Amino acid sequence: CASSAQGESGTGELFF.

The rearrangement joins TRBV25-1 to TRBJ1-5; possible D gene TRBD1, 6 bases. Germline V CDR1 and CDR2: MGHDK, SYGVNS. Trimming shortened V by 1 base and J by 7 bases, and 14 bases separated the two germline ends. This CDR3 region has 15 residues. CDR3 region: CASSESYRVKQPQHF. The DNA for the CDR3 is TGTGCCAGCAGTGAATCTTACAGGGTAAAGCAGCCCCAGCATTTT.

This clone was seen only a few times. The CDR3 protein is CASSLPTGEAFF. In nucleotides, the CDR3 is TGTGCCAGCAGTCTACCCACAGGGGAAGCTTTCTTT. The chain joins TRBV7-9 to TRBJ1-1; possibly TRBD1 for D (6 bases). The germline V gene encodes CDR1 SEHNR and CDR2 FQNEAQ (reference sequence). This CDR3 has 12 amino acids. V was clipped by 6 bases and J by 8 bases, with 13 bases between them.

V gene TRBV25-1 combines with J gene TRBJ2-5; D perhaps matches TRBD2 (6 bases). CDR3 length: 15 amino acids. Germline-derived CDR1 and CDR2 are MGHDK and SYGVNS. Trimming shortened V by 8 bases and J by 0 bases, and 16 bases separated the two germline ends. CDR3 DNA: TGTGCCAGCGCTACGGGGGTAGGGGACCAAGAGACCCAGTACTTC. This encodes CASATGVGDQETQYF.

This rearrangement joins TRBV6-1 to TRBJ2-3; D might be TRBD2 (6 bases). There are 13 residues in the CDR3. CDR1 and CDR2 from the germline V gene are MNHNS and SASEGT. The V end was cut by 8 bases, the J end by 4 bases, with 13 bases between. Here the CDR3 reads CASAGRPADTQYF. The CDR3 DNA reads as TGTGCCAGCGCCGGGAGACCTGCAGATACGCAGTATTTT.

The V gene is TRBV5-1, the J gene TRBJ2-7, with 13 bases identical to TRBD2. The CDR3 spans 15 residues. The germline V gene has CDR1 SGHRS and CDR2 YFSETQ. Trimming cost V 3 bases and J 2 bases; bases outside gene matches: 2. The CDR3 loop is CASSSGLAGAYEQYF. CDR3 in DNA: TGCGCCAGCAGCTCTGGACTAGCGGGGGCCTACGAGCAGTACTTC.

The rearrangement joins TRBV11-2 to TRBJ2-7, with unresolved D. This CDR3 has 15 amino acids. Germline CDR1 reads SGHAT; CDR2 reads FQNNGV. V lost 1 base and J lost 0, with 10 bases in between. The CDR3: CASSLVPSNSYEQYF. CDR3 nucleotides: TGTGCCAGCAGCTTAGTTCCTTCTAACTCCTACGAGCAGTACTTC.

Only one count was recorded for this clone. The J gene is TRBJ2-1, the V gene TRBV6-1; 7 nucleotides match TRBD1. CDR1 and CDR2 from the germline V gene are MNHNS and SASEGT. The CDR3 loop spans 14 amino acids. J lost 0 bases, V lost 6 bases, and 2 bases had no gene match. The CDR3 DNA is TGTGCCAGCAGGAGGGACAGCTCCTACAATGAGCAGTTCTTC. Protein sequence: CASRRDSSYNEQFF.

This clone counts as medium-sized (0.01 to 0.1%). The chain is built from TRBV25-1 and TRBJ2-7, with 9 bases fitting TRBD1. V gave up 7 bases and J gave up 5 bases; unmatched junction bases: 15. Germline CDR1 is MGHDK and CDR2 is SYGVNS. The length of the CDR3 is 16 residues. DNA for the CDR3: TGTGCCAGCACACCAAATCCCGGACAGGGGCCCGACGAGCAGTACTTC. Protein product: CASTPNPGQGPDEQYF.

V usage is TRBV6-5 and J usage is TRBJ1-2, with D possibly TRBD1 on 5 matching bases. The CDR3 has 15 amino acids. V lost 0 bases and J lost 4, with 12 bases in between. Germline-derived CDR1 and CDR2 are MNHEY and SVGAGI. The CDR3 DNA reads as TGTGCCAGCAGTTACTCGGGAGGGGAGGGCTATGGCTACACCTTC. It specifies CASSYSGGEGYGYTF.

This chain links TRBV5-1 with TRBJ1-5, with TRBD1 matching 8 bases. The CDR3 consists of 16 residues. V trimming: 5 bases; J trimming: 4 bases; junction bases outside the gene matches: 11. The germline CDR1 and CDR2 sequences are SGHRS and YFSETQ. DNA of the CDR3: TGCGCCAGCAGAGAGGCAGGGGGCGAGCGGAATCAGCCCCAGCATTTT. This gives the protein CASREAGGERNQPQHF.

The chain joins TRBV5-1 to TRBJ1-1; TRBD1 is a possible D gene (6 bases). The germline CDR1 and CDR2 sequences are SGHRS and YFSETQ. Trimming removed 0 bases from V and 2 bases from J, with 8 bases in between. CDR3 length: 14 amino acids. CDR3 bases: TGCGCCAGCAGCTTGGTGGACAGCAACACTGAAGCTTTCTTT. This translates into CASSLVDSNTEAFF.